The 28 T cell receptor beta chains in this list originate from one sample, sequenced in a study of control samples from healthy donors and cancer patients. Clones were read by immunoSEQ multiplex PCR, and TCRdb kept only the in-frame ones, dropping some. Of more than 150,000 clones in the sample, around 93% were seen once. The sample comprised blood. These receptor sequences come from a man between 18 and 35 years old in good health.

V gene TRBV30 combines with J gene TRBJ1-2; D is perhaps TRBD1 (5 bases). This CDR3 comprises 14 residues. Germline loops: CDR1 GTSNPN, CDR2 SVGIG (reference sequence). V lost 0 bases, J lost 8 bases, and 16 bases lay in between. The CDR3 region is CAWSVLGGRGGYTF. As DNA, the CDR3 is TGTGCCTGGAGTGTACTGGGGGGGAGGGGCGGCTACACCTTC.

V is TRBV6-5 and J is TRBJ2-7; 11 positions match TRBD1. CDR1 is MNHEY and CDR2 is SVGAGI in the germline V gene. The V segment lost 5 bases and the J segment 7 bases; nucleotides outside the gene matches: 10. The CDR3 contains 15 residues. The CDR3 reads CASSHPGQGVREQYF. The CDR3, as DNA: TGTGCCAGCAGTCATCCGGGACAGGGGGTTCGGGAGCAGTACTTC.

The gene calls are TRBV30 and TRBJ2-5; D is undetermined. This CDR3 region has 13 residues. From germline, CDR1 is GTSNPN and CDR2 SVGIG (reference sequence). V lost 2 bases and J lost 2, with 9 bases in between. The CDR3 region is CAWSFRQQETQYF. CDR3 nucleotides: TGTGCCTGGAGTTTCAGGCAGCAAGAGACCCAGTACTTC.

The rearrangement joins TRBV5-4 to TRBJ2-7, with 8 positions matching TRBD1. CDR3 length: 15 residues. In germline, CDR1 is SGHNT, CDR2 YYREEE (reference sequence). J was trimmed by 3 bases and V by 3 bases; bases with no gene match: 8. As DNA, the CDR3 is TGTGCCAGCAGCTCCCACAGGGGGAAGCTCTACGAGCAGTACTTC. Translating gives CASSSHRGKLYEQYF.

This rearrangement joins TRBV11-1 to TRBJ1-4; no firm D call. With 1 base removed from V and 5 bases from J, the gap between germline ends came to 11 bases. The CDR3 runs 15 residues. Germline loops: CDR1 SGHAT, CDR2 FQDESV (reference sequence). The CDR3 here is CASSLDGPGNEKLFF. The CDR3, as DNA: TGTGCCAGCAGCTTAGACGGCCCGGGGAATGAAAAACTGTTTTTT.

V and J are TRBV6-5 and TRBJ2-7; TRBD2 aligns across 10 bases. The CDR3 runs to 13 residues. V was clipped by 4 bases and J by 12 bases; unmatched bases: 9. Germline loops: CDR1 MNHEY, CDR2 SVGAGI. This CDR3 reads CASSSSETSGWYF. The CDR3 DNA follows: TGTGCCAGCAGTTCTTCCGAGACTAGCGGGTGGTACTTC.

The V and J genes are TRBV5-1 and TRBJ1-1; D gene unclear. CDR1 is SGHRS and CDR2 is YFSETQ in the germline V gene. Trimming took off 2 bases at V and 1 base at J, with 9 bases between the two ends. This CDR3 is built from 14 residues. CDR3: CASSLPDGNTEAFF. The CDR3 DNA follows: TGCGCCAGCAGCTTACCCGACGGGAACACTGAAGCTTTCTTT. Based on the CDR3 plus reference TRBV5-1 and TRBJ1-1, the full variable domain is KAGVTQTPRYLIKTRGQQVTLSCSPISGHRSVSWYQQTPGQGLQFLFEYFSETQRNKGNFPGRFSGRQFSNSRSEMNVSTLELGDSALYLCASSLPDGNTEAFFGQGTRLTVV.

This sequence joins TRBV30 and TRBJ2-4; D gene uncertain. The CDR3 is 17 residues long. Trimming took 0 bases from V and 0 from J, leaving 15 bases between them. Germline loops: CDR1 GTSNPN, CDR2 SVGIG (reference sequence). CDR3 region: CAWSVYNNRLAKNIQYF. CDR3 coding DNA: TGTGCCTGGAGTGTATATAACAACCGATTAGCCAAAAACATTCAGTACTTC. Full variable domain (remainder filled in from reference TRBV30 and TRBJ2-4): SQTIHQWPATLVQPVGSPLSLECTVEGTSNPNLYWYRQAAGRGLQLLFYSVGIGQISSEVPQNLSASRPQDRQFILSSKKLLLSDSGFYLCAWSVYNNRLAKNIQYFGAGTRLSVL.

The rearrangement joins TRBV9 to TRBJ2-1; TRBD2 agrees at 9 bases. Looked up from germline, CDR1 is SGDLS and CDR2 is YYNGEE. The CDR3 is made up of 17 amino acids. After removal of 3 bases from V and 2 bases from J, the junction contained 9 bases not matched to a gene. The CDR3, as DNA: TGTGCCAGCAGCGCCGGCTGGGCTAGCGGGGCCTACAATGAGCAGTTCTTC. It encodes CASSAGWASGAYNEQFF.

The chain couples TRBV7-2 to TRBJ1-5; D is undetermined. The germline V gene has CDR1 SGHTA and CDR2 FQGNSA. CDR3 length: 13 residues. Trimming left V 7 bases short and J 9 bases short, with 16 bases between. CDR3 amino acids: CASILPGQRPQHF. CDR3 DNA sequence: TGTGCCAGCATCCTACCTGGGCAGCGGCCCCAGCATTTT.

This chain uses TRBV2 with TRBJ1-6; TRBD1 matches 7 bases. The V gene's germline CDR1 is SNHLY and CDR2 FYNNEI. Trimming cost V 6 bases and J 9 bases; bases outside gene matches: 8. This CDR3 is built from 14 residues. The CDR3 spells CASRGDSVFSPLHF. The CDR3 DNA sequence: TGTGCCAGCAGGGGGGACAGCGTTTTTTCACCCCTCCACTTT.

The J gene is TRBJ2-5, the V gene TRBV2, with D perhaps matching TRBD1 or TRBD2 (7 bases each). Germline V CDR1 and CDR2: SNHLY, FYNNEI. V was trimmed by 4 bases and J by 1 base, leaving 10 bases between them. CDR3 size: 14 residues. For the CDR3, the DNA is TGTGCCAGCAGTGCCAGGGGGGGCCAAGAGACCCAGTACTTC. This codes for CASSARGGQETQYF.

This clone was counted once. V gene TRBV6-2 or TRBV6-3 combines with J gene TRBJ2-2; no clear D gene. Deletions cut 4 bases from V and 4 bases from J, with 10 bases between. Germline CDR1 is MNHEY and CDR2 is SVGEGT. The CDR3 is 14 amino acids. DNA of the CDR3: TGTGCCAGCAGTTCTCGGTCGGGCACCGGGGAGCTGTTTTTT. Protein product: CASSSRSGTGELFF.

The chain links TRBV4-1 to TRBJ1-6, with D hard to call. The germline gives CDR1 MGHRA, CDR2 YSYEKL. This CDR3 contains 13 residues. Trimming left V 0 bases short and J 13 bases short, with 10 bases between. DNA of the CDR3: TGCGCCAGCAGCCAAGATCGACAATTCCCCCTCCACTTT. It yields the protein CASSQDRQFPLHF.

The chain employs TRBV27 and TRBJ1-2, with 10 bases that match TRBD1. Per the germline V gene, CDR1 is MNHEY and CDR2 is SMNVEV (reference sequence). This CDR3 has 14 amino acids. Trimming removed 4 bases from V and 4 bases from J; junction bases left unmatched: 3. DNA for the CDR3: TGTGCCAGCAGTTGGACAGGGGGATCCTATGGCTACACCTTC. Protein product: CASSWTGGSYGYTF.

The chain carries TRBV12-5 and TRBJ2-7; possible D gene TRBD1, 5 bases. V was pared by 11 bases and J by 2 bases, with 16 bases between. The CDR3 is made up of 13 amino acids. Germline V CDR1 and CDR2: LGHNT, FRNRAP. The DNA of the CDR3 is TGTGCTTCTAGTAAGGGGCTGACCTACGAGCAGTACTTC. Protein sequence: CASSKGLTYEQYF.

In its sample, this clone was seen a few times. The rearrangement links TRBV6-6 to TRBJ1-2; no reliable D call. CDR1 and CDR2 (germline): MNHNY, SVGAGI (reference sequence). The length of the CDR3 is 13 residues. V lost 5 bases, J lost 10 bases, and 17 bases lay in between. Here the CDR3 DNA reads TGTGCCAGCAGTCCCGGAAGGGAAAGGGACTACACCTTC. Translation: CASSPGRERDYTF.

The chain couples TRBV5-6 to TRBJ2-2; the match to TRBD1 covers 8 bases. The V gene end was trimmed by 1 base and the J gene end by 4 bases; junction bases not matched to a gene: 6. The CDR3 consists of 16 residues. The germline gives CDR1 SGHDT, CDR2 YYEEEE. CDR3 sequence (DNA): TGTGCCAGCAGCTTGTTTGACAGGGGTGGCACCGGGGAGCTGTTTTTT. This gives the protein CASSLFDRGGTGELFF.

The CDR3, as DNA: TGCGCCAGCACCCAGGGTTCGAACACTGAAGCTTTCTTT. Encoded protein: CASTQGSNTEAFF. V gene TRBV5-1 combines with J gene TRBJ1-1; tentatively, D is TRBD1 (5 bases). The CDR3 has 13 residues. V dropped 6 bases and J dropped 1 base, with 10 bases sitting between them. The germline CDR1 and CDR2 sequences are SGHRS and YFSETQ. The full variable domain, rest sourced from reference TRBV5-1 and TRBJ1-1, is KAGVTQTPRYLIKTRGQQVTLSCSPISGHRSVSWYQQTPGQGLQFLFEYFSETQRNKGNFPGRFSGRQFSNSRSEMNVSTLELGDSALYLCASTQGSNTEAFFGQGTRLTVV.

The chain employs TRBV19 and TRBJ2-6; possibly TRBD1 for D (6 bases). The germline V and J ends were trimmed by 4 bases and 0 bases, with 13 bases remaining between them. The germline CDR1 and CDR2 sequences are LNHDA and SQIVND (reference sequence). The CDR3 extends over 17 amino acids. This CDR3 is CASSTGDARSGANVLTF. CDR3 coding DNA: TGTGCCAGTAGTACAGGGGACGCCCGCTCTGGGGCCAACGTCCTGACTTTC.

J is TRBJ1-6 and V is TRBV11-2; no clear D gene. V was shortened by 5 bases and J by 4 bases, with 15 bases between the two germline ends. Germline CDR1 and CDR2: SGHAT and FQNNGV. The CDR3 runs 16 residues. CDR3 sequence (DNA): TGTGCCAGCAGCCTCCGCGGCTCAGAGTATAATTCACCCCTCCACTTT. It codes for CASSLRGSEYNSPLHF. Looking up the rest from reference TRBV11-2 and TRBJ1-6 gives the full variable domain: EAGVAQSPRYKIIEKRQSVAFWCNPISGHATLYWYQQILGQGPKLLIQFQNNGVVDDSQLPKDRFSAERLKGVDSTLKIQPAKLEDSAVYLCASSLRGSEYNSPLHFGNGTRLTVT.

V and J are TRBV19 and TRBJ1-2; 7 bases fit TRBD1. V was pared by 5 bases and J by 3 bases, with 3 bases of the junction left unmatched. This CDR3 has 13 amino acids. Looked up from germline, CDR1 is LNHDA and CDR2 is SQIVND (reference sequence). The CDR3 is CASSPTGDYGYTF. The CDR3, as DNA: TGTGCCAGTAGTCCAACAGGGGACTATGGCTACACCTTC. Full variable domain (missing parts from reference TRBV19 and TRBJ1-2): DGGITQSPKYLFRKEGQNVTLSCEQNLNHDAMYWYRQDPGQGLRLIYYSQIVNDFQKGDIAEGYSVSREKKESFPLTVTSAQKNPTAFYLCASSPTGDYGYTFGSGTRLTVV.

The sample holds one count of this clone. J is TRBJ2-5 and V is TRBV3-1 (or the pseudogene TRBV3-2), with 10 positions matching TRBD1. Germline values: CDR1 LGHDT, CDR2 YNNKEL (reference sequence). This CDR3 is 14 amino acids long. The V segment lost 2 bases and the J segment 5 bases; nucleotides outside the gene matches: 2. As DNA, the CDR3 is TGTGCCAGCAGCCAAACGGACAGGGGGGAGACCCAGTACTTC. Its translation is CASSQTDRGETQYF.

The J gene is TRBJ1-6, the V gene TRBV2, with 11 nucleotides matching TRBD1. This CDR3 region has 18 residues. V gave up 4 bases and J gave up 6 bases; unmatched junction bases: 11. The germline gives CDR1 SNHLY, CDR2 FYNNEI. This CDR3 is CASSGGDRGLRGNSPLHF. Written as DNA, the CDR3 is TGTGCCAGCAGTGGCGGGGACAGGGGGTTACGGGGTAATTCACCCCTCCACTTT.

The chain couples TRBV30 to TRBJ2-3; possibly TRBD1 for D (5 bases). V was clipped by 2 bases and J by 2 bases, with 11 bases between them. The CDR3 totals 14 residues. Germline assignment: CDR1 GTSNPN and CDR2 SVGIG (reference sequence). The CDR3 sequence: CAWSIGVSTDTQYF. The CDR3 region has the DNA TGTGCCTGGAGTATAGGGGTATCCACAGATACGCAGTATTTT.

The J gene is TRBJ1-5, the V gene TRBV30, with D possibly matching TRBD1 (5 bases). V was trimmed by 1 base and J by 6 bases, leaving 10 bases between them. This CDR3 region has 13 residues. Germline CDR1 is GTSNPN and CDR2 is SVGIG (reference sequence). The CDR3 DNA reads as TGTGCCTGGAGTGCCCAGGGTAGTCAGCCCCAGCATTTT. The encoded protein is CAWSAQGSQPQHF.

This clone was observed a few times. This sample also contains other DNA sequences that code for the same CDR3. This chain connects TRBV11-2 to TRBJ1-5; D is unclear. This CDR3 has 13 residues. Trimming cost V 3 bases and J 2 bases, with 5 bases left between them. CDR1 and CDR2 from the germline V gene are SGHAT and FQNNGV. CDR3 amino acids: CASSFGRNQPQHF. The CDR3, as DNA: TGTGCCAGCAGCTTCGGGCGCAATCAGCCCCAGCATTTT.

The rearrangement joins TRBV6-5 to TRBJ2-2; 9 bases fit TRBD1. V was pared by 6 bases and J by 5 bases, with 1 base of the junction left unmatched. This CDR3 spans 13 amino acids. Germline V gene lookup returns CDR1 MNHEY and CDR2 SVGAGI. CDR3: CASSDRGTGELFF. The CDR3 DNA sequence: TGTGCCAGCAGCGACAGGGGGACCGGGGAGCTGTTTTTT.